Listed here are 2 T cell receptor beta chains from one sample, sequenced in a study of CD8 T cells in Susac syndrome. RNA totalling about 0.45 to 1 ug underwent reverse transcription with random hexamers. Using its own MiXCR run on the immunoSEQ multiplex PCR reads, TCRdb lists one record per CDR3 protein. The sample has 69,000 or so distinct CDR3 sequences; over 85% are singletons. Sample: CD8+ T cells from PBMCs. The receptors stem from a human donor with multiple sclerosis.

The V call is TRBV30, the J call TRBJ2-7; 10 bases are a match to TRBD1. V trimming: 5 bases; J trimming: 2 bases; junction bases outside the gene matches: 0. There are 12 residues in the CDR3. CDR1 and CDR2 (germline): GTSNPN, SVGIG (reference sequence). CDR3 loop: CAWGTGAYEQYF. The CDR3, as DNA: TGTGCCTGGGGGACAGGGGCCTACGAGCAGTACTTC.

The chain carries TRBV7-9 and TRBJ1-5, with D unresolved. The V end lost 1 base, the J end lost 7 bases, and 5 bases lay between the germline ends. Germline V CDR1 and CDR2: SEHNR, FQNEAQ (reference sequence). The length of the CDR3 is 12 residues. The CDR3 coding sequence is TGTGCCAGCAGCTTAGACGAACAGCCCCAGCATTTT. Translating it yields CASSLDEQPQHF.